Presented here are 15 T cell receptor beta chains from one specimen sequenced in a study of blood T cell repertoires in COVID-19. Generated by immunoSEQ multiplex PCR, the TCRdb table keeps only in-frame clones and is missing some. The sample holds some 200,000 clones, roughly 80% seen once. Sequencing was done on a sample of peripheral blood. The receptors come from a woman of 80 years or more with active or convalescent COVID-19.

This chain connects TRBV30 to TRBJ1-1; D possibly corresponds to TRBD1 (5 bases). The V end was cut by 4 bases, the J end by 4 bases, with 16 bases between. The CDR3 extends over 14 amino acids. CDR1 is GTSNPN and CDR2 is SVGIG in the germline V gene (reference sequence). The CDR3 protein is CAWTLLGQTTEAFF. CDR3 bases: TGTGCCTGGACCCTATTAGGACAAACCACTGAAGCTTTCTTT.

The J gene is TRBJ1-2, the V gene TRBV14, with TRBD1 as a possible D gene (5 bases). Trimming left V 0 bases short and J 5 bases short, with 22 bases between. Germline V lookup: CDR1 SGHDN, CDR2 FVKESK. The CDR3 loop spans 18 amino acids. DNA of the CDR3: TGTGCCAGCAGCCAAGATGGGGCAGCTACCTCCCTCCTATATGGCTACACCTTC. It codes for CASSQDGAATSLLYGYTF. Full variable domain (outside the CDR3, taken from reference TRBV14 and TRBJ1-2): EAGVTQFPSHSVIEKGQTVTLRCDPISGHDNLYWYRRVMGKEIKFLLHFVKESKQDESGMPNNRFLAERTGGTYSTLKVQPAELEDSGVYFCASSQDGAATSLLYGYTFGSGTRLTVV.

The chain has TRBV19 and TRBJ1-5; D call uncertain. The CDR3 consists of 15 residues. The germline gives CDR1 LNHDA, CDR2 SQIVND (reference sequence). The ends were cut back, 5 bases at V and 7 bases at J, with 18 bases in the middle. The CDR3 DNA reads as TGTGCCAGTAGTGCGACTATGTCTTTCAGCCAGCCCCAGCATTTT. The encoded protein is CASSATMSFSQPQHF.

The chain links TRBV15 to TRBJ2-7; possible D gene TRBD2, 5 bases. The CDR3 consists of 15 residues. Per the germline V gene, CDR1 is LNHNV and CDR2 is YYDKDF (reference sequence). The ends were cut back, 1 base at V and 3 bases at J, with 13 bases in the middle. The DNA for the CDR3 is TGTGCCACCAGCAGAGCGGACCCGAGGGACTACGAGCAGTACTTC. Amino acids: CATSRADPRDYEQYF.

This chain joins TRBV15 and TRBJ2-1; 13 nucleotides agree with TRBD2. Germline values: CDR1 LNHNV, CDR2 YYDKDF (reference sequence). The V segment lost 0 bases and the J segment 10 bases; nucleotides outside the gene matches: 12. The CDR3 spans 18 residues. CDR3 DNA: TGTGCCACCAGCAGAGATAAGAGGTGGACTAGCGGGAGTAGGGAGCAGTTCTTC. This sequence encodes CATSRDKRWTSGSREQFF.

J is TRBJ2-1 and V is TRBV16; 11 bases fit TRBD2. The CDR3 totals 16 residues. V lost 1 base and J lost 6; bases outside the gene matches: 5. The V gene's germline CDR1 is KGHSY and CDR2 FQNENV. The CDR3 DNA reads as TGTGCCAGCAGCCAATTGGCTAGCGGGAGGTTCAATGAGCAGTTCTTC. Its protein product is CASSQLASGRFNEQFF.

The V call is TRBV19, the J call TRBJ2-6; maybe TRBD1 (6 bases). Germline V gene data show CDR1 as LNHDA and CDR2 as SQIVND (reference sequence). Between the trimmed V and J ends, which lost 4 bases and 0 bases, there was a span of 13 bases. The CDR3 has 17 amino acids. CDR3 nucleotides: TGTGCCAGTAGTACCCTGGCAGGGGCCTCTGGGGCCAACGTCCTGACTTTC. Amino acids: CASSTLAGASGANVLTF.

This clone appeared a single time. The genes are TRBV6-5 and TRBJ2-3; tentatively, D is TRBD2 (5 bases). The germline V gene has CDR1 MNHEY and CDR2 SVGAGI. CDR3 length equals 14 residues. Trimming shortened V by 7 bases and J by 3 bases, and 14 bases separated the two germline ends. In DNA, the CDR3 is TGTGCCAGCACACCGCCTGGGAGTACAGATACGCAGTATTTT. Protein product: CASTPPGSTDTQYF.

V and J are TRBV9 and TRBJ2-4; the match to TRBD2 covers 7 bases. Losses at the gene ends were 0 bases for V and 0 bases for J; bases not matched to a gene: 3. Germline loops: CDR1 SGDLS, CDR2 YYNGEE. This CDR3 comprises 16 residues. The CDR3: CASSVAGGGAKNIQYF. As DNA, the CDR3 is TGTGCCAGCAGCGTAGCTGGGGGGGGAGCCAAAAACATTCAGTACTTC.

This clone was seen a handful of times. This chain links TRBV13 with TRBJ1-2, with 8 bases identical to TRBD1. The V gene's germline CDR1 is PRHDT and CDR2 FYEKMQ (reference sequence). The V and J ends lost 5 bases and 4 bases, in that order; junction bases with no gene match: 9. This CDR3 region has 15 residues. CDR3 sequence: CASSLRQGRGYGYTF. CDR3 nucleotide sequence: TGTGCCAGCAGCCTAAGACAGGGGAGGGGCTATGGCTACACCTTC. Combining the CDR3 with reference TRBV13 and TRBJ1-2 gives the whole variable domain AAGVIQSPRHLIKEKRETATLKCYPIPRHDTVYWYQQGPGQDPQFLISFYEKMQSDKGSIPDRFSAQQFSDYHSELNMSSLELGDSALYFCASSLRQGRGYGYTFGSGTRLTVV.

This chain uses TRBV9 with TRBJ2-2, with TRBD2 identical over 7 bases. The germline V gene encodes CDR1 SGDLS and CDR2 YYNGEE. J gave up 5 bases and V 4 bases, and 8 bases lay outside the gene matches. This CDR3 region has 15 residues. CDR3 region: CASSPEWRGTGELFF. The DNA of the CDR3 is TGTGCCAGCAGCCCGGAGTGGCGGGGGACCGGGGAGCTGTTTTTT.

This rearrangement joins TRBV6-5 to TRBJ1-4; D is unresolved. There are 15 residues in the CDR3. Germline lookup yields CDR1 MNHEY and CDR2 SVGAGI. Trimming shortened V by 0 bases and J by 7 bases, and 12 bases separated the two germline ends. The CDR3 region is CASSYSPGSGEKLFF. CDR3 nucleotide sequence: TGTGCCAGCAGTTACTCTCCGGGGAGCGGTGAAAAACTGTTTTTT.

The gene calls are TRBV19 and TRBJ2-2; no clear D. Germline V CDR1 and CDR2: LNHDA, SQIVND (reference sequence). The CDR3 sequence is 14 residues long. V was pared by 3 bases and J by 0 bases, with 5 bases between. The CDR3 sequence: CASSITANTGELFF. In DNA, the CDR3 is TGTGCCAGTAGTATCACTGCGAACACCGGGGAGCTGTTTTTT.

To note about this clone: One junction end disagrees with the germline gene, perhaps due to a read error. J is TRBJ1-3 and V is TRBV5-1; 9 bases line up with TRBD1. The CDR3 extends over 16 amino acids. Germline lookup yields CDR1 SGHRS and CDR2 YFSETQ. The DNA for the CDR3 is TGCGCCAGCAGCTTGGATGTTGCGGGACAGGGAAGCACCATATATTTT. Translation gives CASSLDVAGQGSTIYF.

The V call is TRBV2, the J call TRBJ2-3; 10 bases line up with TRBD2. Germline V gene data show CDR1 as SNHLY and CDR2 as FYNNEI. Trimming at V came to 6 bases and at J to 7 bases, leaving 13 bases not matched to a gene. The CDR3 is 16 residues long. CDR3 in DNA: TGTGCCAGCAGCCTCAGGACTAGCGGAAAGGGGCATACGCAGTATTTT. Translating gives CASSLRTSGKGHTQYF.